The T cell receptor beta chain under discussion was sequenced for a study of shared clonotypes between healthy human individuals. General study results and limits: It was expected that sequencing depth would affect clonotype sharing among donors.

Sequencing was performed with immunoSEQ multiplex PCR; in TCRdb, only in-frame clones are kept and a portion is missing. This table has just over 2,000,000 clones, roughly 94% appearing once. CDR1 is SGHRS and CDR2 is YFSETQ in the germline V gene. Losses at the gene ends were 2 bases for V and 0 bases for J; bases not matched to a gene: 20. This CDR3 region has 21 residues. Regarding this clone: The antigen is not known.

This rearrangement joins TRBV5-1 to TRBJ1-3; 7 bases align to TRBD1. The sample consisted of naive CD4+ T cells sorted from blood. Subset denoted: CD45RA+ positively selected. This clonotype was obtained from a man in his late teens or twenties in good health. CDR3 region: CASSLLVPGQAWELSGNTIYF. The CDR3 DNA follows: TGCGCCAGCAGCTTACTAGTTCCAGGACAGGCCTGGGAGCTCTCTGGAAACACCATATATTTT.